This TCR beta chain was sequenced for a study of blood T cell repertoires in COVID-19. Clones were read by immunoSEQ multiplex PCR, and TCRdb kept only the in-frame ones, dropping some. This sample has about 300,000 clones, with 90% found just once. The CDR3 is 16 residues long. Germline assignment: CDR1 SGHRS and CDR2 YFSETQ. The V gene end was trimmed by 1 base and the J gene end by 1 base; junction bases not matched to a gene: 3. This receptor was identified in a woman in her forties or fifties with COVID-19, enrolled during active disease. The genes are TRBV5-1 and TRBJ2-2, with 8 bases lining up with TRBD1. Sequencing was carried out using peripheral blood. The CDR3 sequence is CASSLTGQGNTGELFF. The CDR3, as DNA: TGCGCCAGCAGCTTGACCGGACAGGGGAACACCGGGGAGCTGTTTTTT.